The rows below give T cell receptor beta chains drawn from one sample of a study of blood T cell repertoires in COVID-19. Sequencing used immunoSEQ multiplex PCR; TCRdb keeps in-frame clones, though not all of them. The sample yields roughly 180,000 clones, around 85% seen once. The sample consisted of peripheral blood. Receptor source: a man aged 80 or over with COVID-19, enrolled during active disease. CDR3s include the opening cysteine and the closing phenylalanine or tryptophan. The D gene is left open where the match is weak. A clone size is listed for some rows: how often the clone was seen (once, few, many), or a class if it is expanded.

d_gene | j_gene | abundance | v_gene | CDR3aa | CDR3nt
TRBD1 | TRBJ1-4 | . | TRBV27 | CASSFLQGKGNEKLFF | TGTGCCAGCAGTTTCTTACAGGGGAAAGGAAATGAAAAACTGTTTTTT
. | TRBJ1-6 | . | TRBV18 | CASSETASVGSYNSPLHF | TGTGCCAGCTCAGAAACAGCCTCCGTAGGCTCCTATAATTCACCCCTCCACTTT
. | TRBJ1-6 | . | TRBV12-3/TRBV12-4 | CASSLGGHSPLHF | TGTGCCAGCAGTTTAGGGGGGCATTCACCCCTCCACTTT
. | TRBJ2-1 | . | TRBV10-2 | CATPVTNEQFF | TGCGCCACCCCCGTAACAAATGAGCAGTTCTTC
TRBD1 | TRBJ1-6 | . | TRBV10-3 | CAISRDRVDSPLHF | TGTGCCATCAGTCGGGACAGGGTTGATTCACCCCTCCACTTT
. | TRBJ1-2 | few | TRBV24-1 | CATSGGDNYGYTF | TGTGCCACCAGTGGGGGGGACAACTATGGCTACACCTTC
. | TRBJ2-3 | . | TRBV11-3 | CASSSFTDTQYF | TGTGCCAGCAGCTCGTTCACAGATACGCAGTATTTT
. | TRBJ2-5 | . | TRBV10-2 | CATDRNRGETQYF | TGCGCCACCGATCGGAACCGGGGGGAGACCCAGTACTTC
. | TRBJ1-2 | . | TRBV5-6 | CASSLDRAFGYTF | TGTGCCAGCAGCTTGGACAGGGCTTTTGGCTACACCTTC
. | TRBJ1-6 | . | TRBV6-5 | CASSLTYRGSPLHF | TGTGCCAGCAGTTTGACATACCGGGGTTCACCCCTCCACTTT
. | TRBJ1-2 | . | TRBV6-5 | CASSLDRRPGYTF | TGTGCCAGCAGCCTCGACAGGAGACCTGGCTACACCTTC
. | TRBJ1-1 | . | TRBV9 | CASSPWPGLNTEAFF | TGTGCCAGCAGCCCGTGGCCAGGGTTGAACACTGAAGCTTTCTTT
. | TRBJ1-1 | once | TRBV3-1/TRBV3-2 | CASSQSRDTEAFF | TGTGCCAGCAGCCAGAGTCGTGACACTGAAGCTTTCTTT
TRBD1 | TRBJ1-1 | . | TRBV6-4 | CASSDFTGVAFF | TGTGCCAGCAGTGATTTTACAGGGGTCGCTTTCTTT
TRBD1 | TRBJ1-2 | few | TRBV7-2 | CASSIGTAPGYTF | TGTGCCAGCAGCATTGGGACAGCGCCTGGCTACACCTTC
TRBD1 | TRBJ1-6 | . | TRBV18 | CASSTDRGGSPLHF | TGTGCCAGCTCAACGGACAGGGGAGGATCACCCCTCCACTTT
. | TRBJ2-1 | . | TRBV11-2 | CASSLAGRSYNEQFF | TGTGCCAGCAGCTTAGCTGGGAGAAGTTACAATGAGCAGTTCTTC
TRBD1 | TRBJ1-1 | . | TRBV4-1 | CASSLFGGDRGGRAFF | TGCGCCAGCAGCCTTTTTGGGGGCGACAGGGGTGGAAGAGCTTTCTTT
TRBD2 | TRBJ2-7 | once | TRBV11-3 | CASSLALGGTNEQYF | TGTGCCAGCAGCTTAGCCCTGGGAGGGACCAACGAGCAGTACTTC
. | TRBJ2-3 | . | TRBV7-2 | CASSLGTLSGDTQYF | TGTGCCAGCAGCCTCGGGACACTTTCGGGAGATACGCAGTATTTT
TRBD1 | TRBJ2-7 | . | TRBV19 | CASSLGQGEYEQYF | TGTGCCAGTAGTTTGGGACAGGGGGAATACGAGCAGTACTTC
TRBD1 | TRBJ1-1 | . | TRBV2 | CASSWTGQITEAFF | TGTGCCAGCAGTTGGACAGGGCAAATCACTGAAGCTTTCTTT
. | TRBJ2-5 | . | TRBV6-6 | CASNPLPGQETQYF | TGTGCCAGCAATCCCCTGCCGGGACAAGAGACCCAGTACTTC
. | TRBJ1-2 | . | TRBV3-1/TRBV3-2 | CASSSDSGYTF | TGTGCCAGCAGCTCGGACAGCGGCTACACCTTC
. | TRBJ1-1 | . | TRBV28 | CASTTEISREAFF | TGTGCCAGCACCACGGAGATTTCCCGTGAAGCTTTCTTT
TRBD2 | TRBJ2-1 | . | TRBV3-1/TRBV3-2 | CASSQDRGLAGLSNEQFF | TGTGCCAGCAGCCAAGATCGGGGACTAGCGGGGTTATCCAATGAGCAGTTCTTC
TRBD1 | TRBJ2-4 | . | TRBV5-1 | CASSFGTELAKNIQYF | TGCGCCAGCAGCTTTGGGACAGAACTAGCCAAAAACATTCAGTACTTC
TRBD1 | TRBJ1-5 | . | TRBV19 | CASMENRGMGNQPQHF | TGTGCCAGTATGGAGAACAGGGGAATGGGCAATCAGCCCCAGCATTTT
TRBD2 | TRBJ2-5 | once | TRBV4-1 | CASSPAGGWGETQYF | TGCGCCAGCAGCCCGGCGGGGGGATGGGGAGAGACCCAGTACTTC
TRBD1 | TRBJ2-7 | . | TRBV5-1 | CASTGTGAYEQYF | TGCGCCAGTACCGGGACAGGGGCCTACGAGCAGTACTTC
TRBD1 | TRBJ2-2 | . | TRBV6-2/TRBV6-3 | CASSYSRTGLSGELFF | TGTGCCAGCAGTTACTCTCGGACAGGCCTCTCCGGGGAGCTGTTTTTT
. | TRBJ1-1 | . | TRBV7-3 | CASSPDNLNTEAFF | TGTGCCAGCAGCCCGGACAATTTGAACACTGAAGCTTTCTTT
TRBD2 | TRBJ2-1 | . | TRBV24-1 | CATSAASGGAYNEQFF | TGTGCCACCAGTGCTGCGAGCGGGGGGGCCTACAATGAGCAGTTCTTC
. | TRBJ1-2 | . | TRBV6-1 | CASSELTVTPYGYTF | TGTGCCAGCAGTGAATTGACAGTTACCCCCTATGGCTACACCTTC
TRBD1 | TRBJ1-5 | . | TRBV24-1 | CATGDSYSNQPQHF | TGTGCCACCGGGGACAGTTATAGCAATCAGCCCCAGCATTTT
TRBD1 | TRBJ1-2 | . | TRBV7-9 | CASSLGQGSGYTF | TGTGCCAGCAGCTTAGGACAGGGAAGTGGCTACACCTTC
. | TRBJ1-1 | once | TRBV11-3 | CASSLDNRVNTEAFF | TGTGCCAGCAGCTTAGACAACAGGGTGAACACTGAAGCTTTCTTT
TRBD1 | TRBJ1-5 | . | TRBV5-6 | CASSGQGSHQPQHF | TGTGCCAGCTCAGGACAGGGGTCCCATCAGCCCCAGCATTTT
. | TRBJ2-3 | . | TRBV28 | CASSFSRGGDTQYF | TGTGCCAGCAGTTTTAGCCGGGGTGGAGATACGCAGTATTTT
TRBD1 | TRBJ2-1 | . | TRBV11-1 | CASSLSGQGWNEQFF | TGTGCCAGCAGCTTATCGGGACAGGGGTGGAATGAGCAGTTCTTC
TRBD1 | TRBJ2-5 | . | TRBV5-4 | CASSFGGQGGQTQYF | TGTGCCAGCAGCTTTGGGGGACAGGGGGGACAGACCCAGTACTTC
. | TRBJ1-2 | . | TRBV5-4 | CASSLDPRGANYGYTF | TGTGCCAGCAGCTTGGATCCTCGGGGGGCGAACTATGGCTACACCTTC
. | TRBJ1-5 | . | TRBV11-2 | CASSPTDSNQPQHF | TGTGCCAGCAGCCCGACAGATAGCAATCAGCCCCAGCATTTT
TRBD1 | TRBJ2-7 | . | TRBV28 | CASYGTGGTYEQYF | TGTGCCAGCTACGGGACAGGGGGCACCTACGAGCAGTACTTC
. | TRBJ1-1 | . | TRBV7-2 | CASSPYPGADTEAFF | TGTGCCAGCAGCCCCTACCCAGGGGCGGACACTGAAGCTTTCTTT
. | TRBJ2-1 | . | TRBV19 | CASIGQGSSYNEQFF | TGTGCCAGTATCGGGCAGGGAAGCTCCTACAATGAGCAGTTCTTC
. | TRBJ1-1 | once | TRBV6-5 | CASGGKRGNTEAFF | TGTGCCAGCGGGGGGAAAAGAGGCAACACTGAAGCTTTCTTT
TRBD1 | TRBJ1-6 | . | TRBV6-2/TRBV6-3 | CASSRDSYNSPLHF | TGTGCCAGCAGCCGGGACAGCTATAATTCACCCCTCCACTTT
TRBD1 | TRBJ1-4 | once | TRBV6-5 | CASSPTGGTNEKLFF | TGTGCCAGCAGTCCGACAGGGGGCACTAATGAAAAACTGTTTTTT
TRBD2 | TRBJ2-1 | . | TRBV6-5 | CASKGGGASYNEQFF | TGTGCCAGCAAGGGCGGGGGGGCTTCCTACAATGAGCAGTTCTTC